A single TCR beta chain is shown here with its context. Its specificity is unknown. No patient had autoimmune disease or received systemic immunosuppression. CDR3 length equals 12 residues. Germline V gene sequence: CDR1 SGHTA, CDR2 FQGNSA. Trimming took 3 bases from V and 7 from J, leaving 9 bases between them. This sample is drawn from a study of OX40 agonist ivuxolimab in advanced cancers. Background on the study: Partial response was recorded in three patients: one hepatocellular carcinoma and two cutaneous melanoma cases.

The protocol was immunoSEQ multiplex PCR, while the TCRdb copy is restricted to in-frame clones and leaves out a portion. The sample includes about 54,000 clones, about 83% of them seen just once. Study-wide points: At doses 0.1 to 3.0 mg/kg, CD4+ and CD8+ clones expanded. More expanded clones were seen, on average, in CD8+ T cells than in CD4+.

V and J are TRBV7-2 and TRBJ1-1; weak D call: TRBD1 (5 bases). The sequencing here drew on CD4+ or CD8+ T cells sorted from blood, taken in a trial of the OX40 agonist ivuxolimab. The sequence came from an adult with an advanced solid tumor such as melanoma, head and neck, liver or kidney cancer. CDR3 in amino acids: CASSFRDGEAFF. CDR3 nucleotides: TGTGCCAGCAGCTTCAGGGATGGTGAAGCTTTCTTT.